This T cell receptor beta chain was retrieved from a study of regulatory T cells in long-lasting Graves disease. The overall study: Newly diagnosed Graves' patients had taken antithyroid drugs under 3 months. Study-wide points: Analysis covered peripheral blood alone, not thyroid tissue. The study found persistent patients shared more public clonotypes (roughly 3,000) than new patients (about 1,000).

Libraries of TCR beta came from iRepertoire HTBI primers plus Arm-PCR of CDR3 regions. From the multiplex PCR reads, TCRdb called clonotypes with MiXCR, one entry per CDR3 protein. The table has 450,000 to 600,000 distinct CDR3 sequences, roughly 14% seen once. Remarks on this clonotype: Its antigen is as yet unknown. Given a much more abundant clone one base away, this may be a read error.

Germline CDR1 and CDR2: DFQATT and SNEGSKA (reference sequence). CDR3 length: 13 amino acids. V lost 2 bases, J lost 6 bases, and 14 bases lay in between. Specified time point: newly diagnosed GD, antithyroid drugs for less than 3 months. With RNA extracted from PBMCs as input, the TCR library was made. These records were also assigned to another study, of T cells in Graves' hyperthyroidism and ophthalmopathy. That study reports: HTBI primers were used for first-round RT-PCR of the TCR CDR3.

This chain joins TRBV20-1 and TRBJ2-7, with D tentatively TRBD2 (5 bases). The source is a man younger than 40 with Graves disease. The source material was peripheral blood mononuclear cells (PBMCs), sampled at new diagnosis, from a patient treated with antithyroid drugs. The CDR3 sequence is CSARSRGKLEQYF. The CDR3 DNA reads as TGCAGTGCTAGATCCAGAGGGAAGCTCGAGCAGTACTTC.